These T cell receptor beta chains were read from a single sample in a study of blood T cells in healthy people across ages. Each CDR3 protein is one row after TCRdb ran MiXCR on the 5' RACE reads. The profile shows approximately 1,700,000 distinct CDR3 sequences, approximately 40% of them singletons. The sample taken for sequencing was blood. These receptors all come from a human donor in good health. CDR3s include the opening cysteine and the closing phenylalanine or tryptophan. Fields, in order: D gene, CDR3 length, V gene, J gene, clone size, CDR3 protein, CDR3 DNA. The D gene is left open where the match is weak. Size tells how often a clone was seen (once, few, many) or the class of an expanded clone, and some rows leave it out.

.,16,TRBV13,TRBJ1-6,.,CASSLAGNWFRSPLHF,TGTGCCAGCAGCTTGGCAGGGAATTGGTTTCGCTCACCCCTCCACTTT
.,12,TRBV29-1,TRBJ2-3,.,CSVDRTSDTQYF,TGCAGCGTTGACAGAACCTCAGATACGCAGTATTTT
TRBD1,15,TRBV7-8,TRBJ1-2,many,CASSPAGTGYYGYTF,TGTGCCAGCAGCCCGGCCGGGACAGGGTACTATGGCTACACCTTC
TRBD1,18,TRBV7-9,TRBJ1-5,.,CASSSLTGPSSSYQPQHF,TGTGCCAGCAGCTCCTTGACAGGGCCCTCGTCCTCATATCAGCCCCAGCATTTT
.,13,TRBV2,TRBJ2-1,.,CAGLRDSYNEQFF,TGTGCCGGCTTGCGGGACAGCTACAATGAGCAGTTCTTC
.,12,TRBV7-9,TRBJ2-1,.,CASSPQHTEQFF,TGTGCCAGCAGCCCCCAACATACAGAGCAGTTCTTC
TRBD2,14,TRBV12-3/TRBV12-4,TRBJ2-5,few,CASTHTSGQETQYF,TGTGCCAGCACCCATACTAGCGGGCAAGAGACCCAGTACTTC
TRBD1,16,TRBV4-3,TRBJ1-5,.,CASSQGTGEFNQPQHF,TGCGCCAGCAGCCAAGGAACAGGGGAGTTCAATCAGCCCCAGCATTTT
TRBD2,15,TRBV12-3/TRBV12-4,TRBJ2-7,few,CASSLVSGGIYEQYF,TGTGCCAGCAGTTTGGTTAGCGGGGGAATATACGAGCAGTACTTC
.,15,TRBV12-3/TRBV12-4,TRBJ2-7,few,CASSLTPSTSYEQYF,TGTGCCAGCAGTTTAACCCCTAGCACTAGCTACGAGCAGTACTTC
TRBD2,16,TRBV4-2,TRBJ2-1,few,CASSLFLAGAYNEQFF,TGTGCCAGCAGCCTTTTTCTAGCGGGGGCTTACAATGAGCAGTTCTTC
TRBD2,16,TRBV9,TRBJ2-1,few,CASSVEADSGGKEQFF,TGTGCCAGCAGCGTAGAAGCCGACTCCGGGGGGAAAGAGCAGTTCTTC
.,13,TRBV29-1,TRBJ2-1,few,CSAMAPTYNEQFF,TGCAGCGCAATGGCACCTACCTACAATGAGCAGTTCTTC
.,13,TRBV24-1,TRBJ2-3,.,CATSDLTSRTQYF,TGTGCCACCAGTGACCTGACTAGTCGTACGCAGTATTTT
.,12,TRBV15,TRBJ1-5,few,CATSGLNQPQHF,TGTGCCACCAGCGGACTGAATCAGCCCCAGCATTTT
.,14,TRBV12-3/TRBV12-4,TRBJ1-2,.,CASSLTGYNYGYTF,TGTGCCAGCAGTTTGACAGGTTATAACTATGGCTACACCTTC
TRBD1,16,TRBV5-1,TRBJ2-1,.,CASSRQGQGSYNEQFF,TGCGCCAGCAGCCGGCAGGGACAGGGTAGTTACAATGAGCAGTTCTTC
.,15,TRBV2,TRBJ1-4,few,CATDDTGSTNEKLFF,TGTGCCACCGACGACACAGGGTCCACTAATGAAAAACTGTTTTTT
.,16,TRBV10-3,TRBJ2-1,many,CAISEGRGSSYNEQFF,TGTGCCATCAGTGAGGGTCGGGGGAGCTCCTACAATGAGCAGTTCTTC
.,14,TRBV6-1,TRBJ1-1,.,CASIVGDPNTEAFF,TGTGCCAGCATAGTTGGGGACCCGAACACTGAAGCTTTCTTT
.,11,TRBV29-1,TRBJ1-2,.,CSVGQDYDYTF,TGCAGCGTTGGCCAAGACTATGACTACACCTTC
TRBD2,14,TRBV20-1,TRBJ2-7,many,CSAKLAGDSYEQYF,TGCAGTGCTAAACTAGCGGGGGATTCCTACGAGCAGTACTTC
.,14,TRBV20-1,TRBJ2-7,.,CSARDQEWLYEQYF,TGCAGTGCTAGAGATCAAGAATGGCTCTACGAGCAGTACTTC
.,13,TRBV24-1,TRBJ2-1,.,CATSELGVDEQFF,TGTGCCACCAGTGAACTAGGGGTGGATGAGCAGTTCTTC
.,17,TRBV11-1,TRBJ2-5,.,CASSPPLDEGGGETQYF,TGTGCCAGCAGCCCACCCCTGGACGAAGGAGGAGGAGAGACCCAGTACTTC
.,13,TRBV5-1,TRBJ2-7,.,CASSRVPTYEQYF,TGCGCCAGCAGCAGGGTGCCCACCTACGAGCAGTACTTC
TRBD1,15,TRBV3-1,TRBJ2-5,few,CASSSNRGRSETQYF,TGTGCCAGCAGCTCCAACAGGGGAAGGAGTGAGACCCAGTACTTC
.,13,TRBV24-1,TRBJ2-3,few,CATGKIGTDTQYF,TGTGCCACCGGGAAGATTGGGACAGATACGCAGTATTTT
.,13,TRBV7-6,TRBJ2-1,.,CASSHGLRNEQFF,TGTGCCAGCAGCCACGGCCTCCGGAATGAGCAGTTCTTC
TRBD1,14,TRBV28,TRBJ1-1,few,CASRENRGNTEAFF,TGTGCCAGCAGAGAGAACAGGGGAAACACTGAAGCTTTCTTT
TRBD1,16,TRBV20-1,TRBJ1-2,.,CSASKGQGAVINGYTF,TGCAGTGCTAGTAAAGGACAGGGGGCTGTTATTAATGGCTACACCTTC
TRBD2,15,TRBV29-1,TRBJ2-5,few,CSVEGLAGPQETQYF,TGCAGCGTTGAGGGACTAGCGGGACCCCAAGAGACCCAGTACTTC
.,13,TRBV20-1,TRBJ1-5,.,CSALDRYNQPQHF,TGCAGTGCTCTCGACAGGTACAATCAGCCCCAGCATTTT
.,13,TRBV29-1,TRBJ1-2,few,CSVEDTESYGYTF,TGCAGCGTTGAGGACACCGAGTCCTATGGCTACACCTTC
TRBD1,15,TRBV20-1,TRBJ2-3,.,CSANDGTVGTDTQYF,TGCAGTGCCAATGACGGGACAGTCGGAACAGATACGCAGTATTTT
.,17,TRBV14,TRBJ2-5,.,CASSQNVGPLHQETQYF,TGTGCCAGCAGCCAAAATGTCGGACCCCTCCACCAAGAGACCCAGTACTTC
.,14,TRBV12-3/TRBV12-4,TRBJ1-2,.,CASSHNRDLYGYTF,TGTGCCAGCAGTCACAACAGGGACCTGTACGGCTACACCTTC
TRBD1,15,TRBV7-2,TRBJ1-6,.,CASSPIPTGGSPLHF,TGTGCCAGCAGCCCTATCCCGACAGGGGGCTCACCCCTCCACTTT
TRBD2,17,TRBV5-1,TRBJ2-6,few,CASSLGLASSGANVLTF,TGCGCCAGCAGCTTGGGACTAGCTTCTTCTGGGGCCAACGTCCTGACTTTC
.,20,TRBV12-5,TRBJ2-6,few,CASGLAYRAVKYSGANVLTF,TGTGCTAGTGGTTTGGCCTACAGGGCTGTAAAGTACTCTGGGGCCAACGTCCTGACTTTC
.,15,TRBV7-9,TRBJ1-1,.,CASSLYLSSGTEAFF,TGTGCCAGCAGCTTATATCTCTCCTCGGGGACTGAAGCTTTCTTT
.,18,TRBV12-3/TRBV12-4,TRBJ2-1,.,CASSDPQPGRGSYNEQFF,TGTGCCAGCAGTGATCCACAACCAGGGAGGGGGTCCTACAATGAGCAGTTCTTC
.,16,TRBV9,TRBJ2-3,.,CAISPGLGESRDTQYF,TGTGCCATCAGCCCGGGGTTAGGCGAATCTAGAGATACGCAGTATTTT
.,15,TRBV7-2,TRBJ2-7,few,CASSLPGDANYEQYF,TGTGCCAGCAGCTTACCCGGGGACGCGAACTACGAGCAGTACTTC
.,16,TRBV7-9,TRBJ1-1,.,CASTMEGWRENTEAFF,TGTGCCAGCACCATGGAGGGATGGCGGGAAAACACTGAAGCTTTCTTT
.,11,TRBV29-1,TRBJ1-1,.,CSAPRNTEAFF,TGCAGCGCCCCAAGGAACACTGAAGCTTTCTTT
.,14,TRBV4-3,TRBJ2-7,few,CASSQDPMTYEQYF,TGCGCCAGCAGCCAAGATCCTATGACCTACGAGCAGTACTTC